A single sample is the source of the 32 T cell receptor beta chains below, sequenced in a study of cytomegalovirus exposure and HLA in healthy donors. A multiplex PCR was run with 60 Vbeta primers and 13 Jbeta primers. Profiling relied on immunoSEQ multiplex PCR, and the TCRdb table lists in-frame clones only, not all of them. The sample has about 60,000 clones, approximately 73% seen once. The sample was PBMCs. The source of these receptors is a man aged 50 to 59 in good health and CMV-seronegative.

The chain combines TRBV6-1 with TRBJ2-3; possible D gene TRBD2, 5 bases. Trimming removed 2 bases from V and 0 bases from J, with 6 bases in between. This CDR3 contains 14 residues. The germline gives CDR1 MNHNS, CDR2 SASEGT. CDR3 bases: TGTGCCAGCAGTGAACGGGGTAGCACAGATACGCAGTATTTT. Amino acid sequence: CASSERGSTDTQYF.

This clone was seen just once. The rearrangement joins TRBV6-1 to TRBJ1-3; 8 bases are a match to TRBD1. Germline V gives CDR1 MNHNS, CDR2 SASEGT. The ends lost 6 bases at V and 3 bases at J; junction bases unmatched: 7. This CDR3 is 15 amino acids long. The CDR3 sequence: CASSDRGLLGNTIYF. CDR3 nucleotides: TGTGCCAGCAGCGACAGGGGATTGCTTGGAAACACCATATATTTT.

This chain uses TRBV15 with TRBJ2-5; tentatively, D is TRBD1 (6 bases). This CDR3 has 12 residues. Germline V gene sequence: CDR1 LNHNV, CDR2 YYDKDF (reference sequence). V lost 4 bases and J lost 5, with 8 bases in between. The DNA of the CDR3 is TGTGCCACCAGCACAGGGGAGGAGACCCAGTACTTC. Encoded protein: CATSTGEETQYF.

V gene TRBV2 combines with J gene TRBJ2-1, with D perhaps TRBD1 (5 bases). Germline assignment: CDR1 SNHLY and CDR2 FYNNEI. The V gene lost 6 bases and the J gene lost 4 bases, with 16 bases spanning the gap. The CDR3 has 15 residues. The CDR3 here is CASRGETTFYNEQFF. DNA for the CDR3: TGTGCCAGCAGAGGGGAAACTACCTTTTACAATGAGCAGTTCTTC.

As regards this clone: The junction departs from germline at one end; a sequencing error may be responsible. The rearrangement links TRBV7-9 to TRBJ2-7; 7 nucleotides align to TRBD1. This CDR3 has 12 residues. The germline CDR1 and CDR2 sequences are SEHNR and FQNEAQ (reference sequence). The CDR3 DNA reads TGTTCCAGCAGTACTACAGGGGCCGAGCAGTACTTC. Amino acid sequence: CSSSTTGAEQYF.

The chain carries TRBV19 and TRBJ1-4, with D possibly being TRBD1 (5 bases). Germline V gene sequence: CDR1 LNHDA, CDR2 SQIVND (reference sequence). Trimming shortened V by 7 bases and J by 4 bases, and 13 bases separated the two germline ends. CDR3 length: 14 amino acids. CDR3: CASTGSLFNEKLFF. The CDR3 DNA reads as TGTGCCAGTACAGGGTCCCTTTTTAATGAAAAACTGTTTTTT.

The chain employs TRBV11-2 and TRBJ1-4; perhaps TRBD1 as D (6 bases). This CDR3 has 15 residues. Trimming left V 5 bases short and J 8 bases short, with 18 bases between. Germline lookup yields CDR1 SGHAT and CDR2 FQNNGV. The CDR3 DNA is TGTGCCAGCAGCCTGCGCACAGGGTTGAACGAAAAACTGTTTTTT. Translated: CASSLRTGLNEKLFF.

J is TRBJ2-7 and V is TRBV6-5; 7 bases are shared with TRBD1. The V segment lost 1 base and the J segment 5 bases; nucleotides outside the gene matches: 5. CDR1 is MNHEY and CDR2 is SVGAGI in the germline V gene. CDR3 length: 14 amino acids. The CDR3 DNA sequence: TGTGCCAGCAGTTACTTCTACAGGGGCAACGAGCAGTACTTC. This gives the protein CASSYFYRGNEQYF.

The chain carries TRBV9 and TRBJ2-5; a weak D match, TRBD2 (6 bases). The DNA end is more similar to TRBJ2-7, so the J call may be wrong. The CDR3 sequence is 15 residues long. The V gene's germline CDR1 is SGDLS and CDR2 YYNGEE. This CDR3 reads CASSAMIGGKYEQYF. The CDR3 region has the DNA TGTGCCAGCAGCGCCATGATCGGGGGAAAATACGAGCAGTACTTC.

The chain employs TRBV27 and TRBJ1-1; 7 positions agree with TRBD1. Germline V CDR1 and CDR2: MNHEY, SMNVEV (reference sequence). The CDR3 runs to 14 residues. V gave up 7 bases and J gave up 3 bases; unmatched junction bases: 8. CDR3 sequence: CASNPGGIYTEAFF. CDR3 nucleotides: TGTGCCAGCAACCCAGGGGGGATTTACACTGAAGCTTTCTTT.

The chain employs TRBV6-6 and TRBJ2-3; the D is unclear. With 6 bases removed from V and 4 bases from J, the gap between germline ends came to 8 bases. This CDR3 spans 12 amino acids. Germline V gives CDR1 MNHNY, CDR2 SVGAGI (reference sequence). The CDR3 nucleotides read TGTGCCAGCAGCCCGTCGTCAGATACGCAGTATTTT. This encodes CASSPSSDTQYF.

The chain couples TRBV30 to TRBJ2-5; tentatively, D is TRBD1 (6 bases). This CDR3 comprises 13 residues. V was clipped by 0 bases and J by 5 bases, with 10 bases between them. Per the germline V gene, CDR1 is GTSNPN and CDR2 is SVGIG (reference sequence). In DNA, the CDR3 is TGTGCCTGGAGTGTAGGGGGTTGGGAGACCCAGTACTTC. It translates to CAWSVGGWETQYF.

The chain is built from TRBV6-1 and TRBJ2-5, with TRBD1 matching over 7 bases. TRBJ2-7 explains the end of the DNA better; the J call may be wrong. CDR3 length: 15 amino acids. Germline lookup yields CDR1 MNHNS and CDR2 SASEGT. CDR3 protein: CASSEVEGGGYEQYF. CDR3 DNA: TGTGCCAGCAGTGAAGTGGAAGGGGGCGGCTACGAGCAGTACTTC.

The V gene is TRBV5-6, the J gene TRBJ2-2; D is ambiguous. Germline-derived CDR1 and CDR2 are SGHDT and YYEEEE. V was shortened by 6 bases and J by 3 bases, with 15 bases between the two germline ends. The CDR3 consists of 15 residues. This CDR3 reads CASTLLDTHTGELFF. The CDR3 bases are TGTGCCAGCACCCTGTTAGACACCCACACCGGGGAGCTGTTTTTT.

J is TRBJ2-7 and V is TRBV2; weak D call: TRBD2 (6 bases). The germline V gene encodes CDR1 SNHLY and CDR2 FYNNEI. V lost 0 bases and J lost 2, with 8 bases in between. This CDR3 contains 14 residues. CDR3 protein: CASSEAGGTYEQYF. The CDR3 nucleotides are TGTGCCAGCAGTGAAGCTGGCGGGACCTACGAGCAGTACTTC.

This clone was counted a few times. Here the CDR3 reads CASSLGRAPGRYQETQYF. As DNA, the CDR3 is TGCGCCAGCAGCTTGGGCCGCGCCCCAGGGAGGTACCAAGAGACCCAGTACTTC. This rearrangement joins TRBV5-1 to TRBJ2-5, with D maybe TRBD2 (6 bases). The CDR3 has 18 amino acids. The germline V and J ends were trimmed by 0 bases and 0 bases, with 18 bases remaining between them. Germline CDR1 is SGHRS and CDR2 is YFSETQ.

This chain joins TRBV6-5 and TRBJ2-1; 13 bases map to TRBD2. Per germline, CDR1 MNHEY and CDR2 SVGAGI. V shed 0 bases, J shed 10 bases, and the junction held 6 bases outside the gene matches. The CDR3 loop spans 16 amino acids. This chain's CDR3 is CASSYSTVLAGGEQFF. CDR3 sequence (DNA): TGTGCCAGCAGTTACTCGACGGTACTAGCGGGGGGGGAGCAGTTCTTC.

This chain links TRBV5-1 with TRBJ2-3; the match to TRBD1 covers 8 bases. With 6 bases clipped from V and 2 bases from J, the junction kept 8 bases outside the gene matches. From germline, CDR1 is SGHRS and CDR2 YFSETQ. The CDR3 runs 15 residues. The DNA of the CDR3 is TGCGCCAGCAAAAGTAGCCAGGGGGCCACAGATACGCAGTATTTT. The encoded protein is CASKSSQGATDTQYF. The variable domain in full, completed from reference TRBV5-1 and TRBJ2-3, reads KAGVTQTPRYLIKTRGQQVTLSCSPISGHRSVSWYQQTPGQGLQFLFEYFSETQRNKGNFPGRFSGRQFSNSRSEMNVSTLELGDSALYLCASKSSQGATDTQYFGPGTRLTVL.

This clone was picked up a small number of times. This chain links TRBV18 with TRBJ1-4, with D hard to call. V lost 1 base and J lost 7, with 13 bases in between. This CDR3 has 15 residues. Germline V CDR1 and CDR2: KGHSH, LQKENI. CDR3 protein: CASSPRLGPGEKLFF. CDR3 nucleotide sequence: TGTGCCAGCTCACCACGTTTGGGCCCTGGTGAAAAACTGTTTTTT.

The chain combines TRBV7-3 with TRBJ2-3; a possible D gene is TRBD2 (6 bases). V was pared by 1 base and J by 5 bases, with 13 bases between. The length of the CDR3 is 15 residues. Germline CDR1 reads SGHTA; CDR2 reads FQGTGA. The CDR3 DNA reads TGTGCCAGCAGCTTAAGGGGGGAGCGGCGAGATACGCAGTATTTT. Translated, it gives CASSLRGERRDTQYF.

The chain uses TRBV7-9 and TRBJ2-3; D is unclear. This CDR3 spans 15 amino acids. Looked up from germline, CDR1 is SEHNR and CDR2 is FQNEAQ (reference sequence). Trimming removed 1 base at V and 2 bases at J, with 10 bases between. The CDR3 spells CASSLVGEPTDTQYF. CDR3 in DNA: TGTGCCAGCAGCTTAGTGGGCGAGCCCACAGATACGCAGTATTTT.

V and J are TRBV6-1 and TRBJ2-4, with TRBD1 matching 7 bases. The length of the CDR3 is 12 residues. The germline CDR1 and CDR2 sequences are MNHNS and SASEGT. The V segment lost 5 bases and the J segment 12 bases; nucleotides outside the gene matches: 7. The CDR3 loop is CASSQVGTDQYF. In DNA, the CDR3 is TGTGCCAGCAGTCAGGTCGGGACAGATCAGTACTTC.

A word on this clone: A junction boundary mismatches the germline segment, possibly from a read error. The CDR3 spells CSSSPTVEGALYEQYF. Here the CDR3 DNA reads TGTTCCAGCAGTCCCACGGTCGAAGGGGCCCTCTACGAGCAGTACTTC. The chain links TRBV7-9 to TRBJ2-7, with a weak D call TRBD1 (5 bases). This CDR3 spans 16 amino acids. Germline loops: CDR1 SEHNR, CDR2 FQNEAQ (reference sequence).

The genes are TRBV2 and TRBJ2-5; TRBD1 matches 8 bases. The assigned J gene may be wrong: the sequence end matches TRBJ2-7 better. CDR3 size: 11 residues. Looked up from germline, CDR1 is SNHLY and CDR2 is FYNNEI. CDR3 DNA: TGTGCCAGCAGACAGGGGGTCGAGCAGTACTTC. It codes for CASRQGVEQYF.

The V gene is TRBV5-6, the J gene TRBJ1-6; tentative D call: TRBD1 (5 bases). CDR3 length: 13 amino acids. Germline CDR1 and CDR2: SGHDT and YYEEEE. The germline V and J ends were trimmed by 4 bases and 6 bases, with 8 bases remaining between them. The CDR3 spells CASSVTVNSPLHF. DNA for the CDR3: TGTGCCAGCAGCGTGACAGTTAATTCACCCCTCCACTTT.

The chain has TRBV7-2 and TRBJ1-1; D unclear. CDR1 is SGHTA and CDR2 is FQGNSA in the germline V gene. Trimming removed 1 base at V and 2 bases at J, with 2 bases between. The length of the CDR3 is 12 residues. Written as DNA, the CDR3 is TGTGCCAGCAGCTTAGTAAACACTGAAGCTTTCTTT. Translating it yields CASSLVNTEAFF.

The V gene is TRBV19, the J gene TRBJ2-7; weak D call: TRBD2 (6 bases). V shed 2 bases and J shed 1 base, with 9 bases lying between them. Germline CDR1 reads LNHDA; CDR2 reads SQIVND (reference sequence). CDR3 size: 14 residues. CDR3 protein: CASSITAGSYEQYF. CDR3 DNA: TGTGCCAGTAGTATAACGGCGGGATCCTACGAGCAGTACTTC.

This chain links TRBV30 with TRBJ2-3; no reliable D call. The CDR3 is 11 residues long. Germline-derived CDR1 and CDR2 are GTSNPN and SVGIG (reference sequence). Trimming removed 3 bases at V and 5 bases at J, with 6 bases between. In DNA, the CDR3 is TGTGCCTGGAGGGCAGGAGATACGCAGTATTTT. Translating gives CAWRAGDTQYF.

The chain couples TRBV6-1 to TRBJ2-5, with D unclear. The CDR3 totals 13 residues. Germline V gene data show CDR1 as MNHNS and CDR2 as SASEGT. Trimming stripped 4 bases from V and 0 bases from J, with 6 bases between. CDR3 amino acids: CASSGTYQETQYF. The CDR3 nucleotides read TGTGCCAGCAGTGGCACTTACCAAGAGACCCAGTACTTC.

The gene calls are TRBV5-1 and TRBJ2-3, with D perhaps TRBD1 (6 bases). Germline CDR1 and CDR2: SGHRS and YFSETQ. The CDR3 is 15 amino acids. V was clipped by 0 bases and J by 3 bases, with 11 bases between them. This CDR3 reads CASSLVRGPTDTQYF. In DNA, the CDR3 is TGCGCCAGCAGCTTGGTCAGGGGACCAACAGATACGCAGTATTTT. The whole variable domain, remainder taken from reference TRBV5-1 and TRBJ2-3, is KAGVTQTPRYLIKTRGQQVTLSCSPISGHRSVSWYQQTPGQGLQFLFEYFSETQRNKGNFPGRFSGRQFSNSRSEMNVSTLELGDSALYLCASSLVRGPTDTQYFGPGTRLTVL.

The chain links TRBV29-1 to TRBJ2-7; no reliable D call. The germline gives CDR1 SQVTM, CDR2 ANQGSEA. Trimming took 4 bases from V and 2 from J, leaving 15 bases between them. The CDR3 extends over 14 amino acids. The CDR3 protein is CSVVPTELPYEQYF. DNA for the CDR3: TGCAGCGTTGTCCCTACAGAGTTACCCTACGAGCAGTACTTC.

This clone was observed a handful of times. This chain joins TRBV30 and TRBJ2-7; TRBD1 aligns across 9 bases. Unmatched junction bases numbered 5, after V lost 2 bases and J lost 0 bases. Germline CDR1 GTSNPN, CDR2 SVGIG (reference sequence). This CDR3 comprises 15 residues. CDR3 nucleotide sequence: TGTGCCTGGAGTAGAGGACAGGGGAGCTCCTACGAGCAGTACTTC. Translation: CAWSRGQGSSYEQYF. Filled out from reference TRBV30 and TRBJ2-7, the complete variable domain reads SQTIHQWPATLVQPVGSPLSLECTVEGTSNPNLYWYRQAAGRGLQLLFYSVGIGQISSEVPQNLSASRPQDRQFILSSKKLLLSDSGFYLCAWSRGQGSSYEQYFGPGTRLTVT.